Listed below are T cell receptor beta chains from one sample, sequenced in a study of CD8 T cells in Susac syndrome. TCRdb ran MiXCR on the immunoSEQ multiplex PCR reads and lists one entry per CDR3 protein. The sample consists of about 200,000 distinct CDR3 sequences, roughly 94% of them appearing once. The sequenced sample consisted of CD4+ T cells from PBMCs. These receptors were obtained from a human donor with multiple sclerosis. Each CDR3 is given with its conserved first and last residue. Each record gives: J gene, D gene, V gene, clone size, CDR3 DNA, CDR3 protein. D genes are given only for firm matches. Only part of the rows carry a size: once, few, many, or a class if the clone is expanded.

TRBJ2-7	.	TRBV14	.	TGTGCCAGCAGCCAAGGACCCCGCTACGAGCAGTACTTC	CASSQGPRYEQYF
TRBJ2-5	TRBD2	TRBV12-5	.	TGTGCTAGTGGCCCCGGCATTGGGGGGGACGAAGAGACCCAGTACTTC	CASGPGIGGDEETQYF
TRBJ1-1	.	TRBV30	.	TGTGCCTGTGGACAGATGAACACTGAAGCTTTCTTT	CACGQMNTEAFF
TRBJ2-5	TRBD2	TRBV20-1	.	TGCAGTGCCGCCCAGCGGGGGAGGGTCGAGACCCAGTACTTC	CSAAQRGRVETQYF
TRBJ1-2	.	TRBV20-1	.	TGCAGTGCTCAGGGCGGGTCCTATGGCTACACCTTC	CSAQGGSYGYTF
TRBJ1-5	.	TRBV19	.	TGTGCCACACACGCGGGGTTCGGCAATCAGCCCCAGCATTTT	CATHAGFGNQPQHF
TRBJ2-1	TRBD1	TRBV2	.	TGTGCCAGCAGTGTAGAGGGACAGGGGGCTTTAGGGCAGTTCTTC	CASSVEGQGALGQFF
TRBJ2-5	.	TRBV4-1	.	TGCGCCAGCAGCCAATTGGGTGTCGGCTGGGAGACCCAGTACTTC	CASSQLGVGWETQYF
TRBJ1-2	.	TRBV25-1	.	TGTGCCAGCCAGCCAGCCAACTATGGCTACACCTTC	CASQPANYGYTF
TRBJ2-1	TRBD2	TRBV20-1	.	TGCAGTGCTCCTATAGCGGGGCGGCAGTTCTTC	CSAPIAGRQFF
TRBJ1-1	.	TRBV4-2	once	TGTGCCAGCAGCCAAGATCTAAAGGGACGGGCTAAAGCTTTCTTT	CASSQDLKGRAKAFF
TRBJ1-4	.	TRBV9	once	TGTGCCAGCAGCGTTCAGGCCTCTAATGAAAAACTGTTTTTT	CASSVQASNEKLFF
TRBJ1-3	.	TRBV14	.	TGTGCCAGCAGCCCCGGATTAGGAAACACCATATATTTT	CASSPGLGNTIYF
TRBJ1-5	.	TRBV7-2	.	TGTGCCAGCAGCTTAACGGGTCAGCCCCAGCATTTT	CASSLTGQPQHF
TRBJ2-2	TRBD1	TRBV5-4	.	TGTGCCAGCAGCCTAGGGACAGGGGCGAACACCGGGGAGCTGTTTTTT	CASSLGTGANTGELFF
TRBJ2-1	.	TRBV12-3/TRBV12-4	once	TGTGCCAGCAGTCCACTAGGGGAGCAGTTCTTC	CASSPLGEQFF
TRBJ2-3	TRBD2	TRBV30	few	TGTGCCTGGAGTCGGGGACTAGCGGGGGAAGATACGCAGTATTTT	CAWSRGLAGEDTQYF
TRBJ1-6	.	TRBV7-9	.	TGTGCCAGCAGCCCCCAAGATTCACCCCTCCACTTT	CASSPQDSPLHF
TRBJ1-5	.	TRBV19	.	TGTGCCAGTTCCGGGACATTCAGCAATCAGCCCCAGCATTTT	CASSGTFSNQPQHF
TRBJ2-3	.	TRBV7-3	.	TGTGCCAGCAGCTCTACCCGCACAGATACGCAGTATTTT	CASSSTRTDTQYF
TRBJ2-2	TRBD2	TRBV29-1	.	TGCAGCGTTAGAGGACTAGCGGGGAACACCGGGGAGCTGTTTTTT	CSVRGLAGNTGELFF
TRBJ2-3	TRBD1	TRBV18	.	TGTGCCAGCTCACCCCGCGGCGGGACAGGGTTTGATACGCAGTATTTT	CASSPRGGTGFDTQYF